A single sample is the source of the 25 T cell receptor beta chains below, sequenced in a study of blood T cell repertoires in COVID-19. The method was immunoSEQ multiplex PCR; TCRdb's version includes in-frame clones alone and lacks a portion of them. The table records approximately 360,000 clones, roughly 88% of them present only once. The sample comprised PBMCs or T cells enriched from blood (not recorded which). Receptors were obtained from a woman in her twenties or thirties with acute COVID-19.

The chain joins TRBV11-1 to TRBJ2-7; TRBD1 aligns across 7 bases. In germline, CDR1 is SGHAT, CDR2 FQDESV (reference sequence). The CDR3 has 13 amino acids. Unmatched junction bases numbered 5, after V lost 5 bases and J lost 4 bases. CDR3 nucleotide sequence: TGTGCCAGCAGCGACAGGGTTGTATACGAGCAGTACTTC. This translates into CASSDRVVYEQYF.

There are a few counts of this clone. V usage is TRBV30 and J usage is TRBJ1-1; D is undetermined. Trimming removed 4 bases from V and 4 bases from J, with 4 bases in between. From germline, CDR1 is GTSNPN and CDR2 SVGIG (reference sequence). This CDR3 is 10 amino acids long. CDR3 sequence reads: CAWTRTEAFF. The DNA for the CDR3 is TGTGCCTGGACTCGCACTGAAGCTTTCTTT.

The V gene is TRBV7-9, the J gene TRBJ2-3, with 11 bases matching TRBD2. The CDR3 length is 18 residues. After removal of 3 bases from V and 5 bases from J, the junction contained 13 bases not matched to a gene. Germline CDR1 and CDR2: SEHNR and FQNEAQ (reference sequence). CDR3 nucleotides: TGTGCCAGCAGCTTCTTTAGCGGGGGGGCCGTTTTAGGAGATACGCAGTATTTT. Translation gives CASSFFSGGAVLGDTQYF.

V and J are TRBV6-5 and TRBJ2-7; 10 nucleotides match TRBD1. Trimming cost V 6 bases and J 5 bases; bases outside gene matches: 7. The CDR3 is made up of 14 amino acids. CDR1 is MNHEY, CDR2 SVGAGI, per germline. The CDR3 nucleotides read TGTGCCAGCAGCCGGACAGGGGGGGCTGACGAGCAGTACTTC. Residues: CASSRTGGADEQYF.

This clone was seen a handful of times. The chain recombines TRBV12-3 or TRBV12-4 with TRBJ2-1; no firm D call. There are 11 residues in the CDR3. V lost 3 bases to trimming and J lost 9 bases, with 6 bases between them. The CDR3 spells CASSFVGEQFF. CDR3 DNA: TGTGCCAGCAGTTTTGTCGGTGAGCAGTTCTTC.

This chain links TRBV5-1 with TRBJ1-5; D remains ambiguous. Trimming shortened V by 0 bases and J by 6 bases, and 7 bases separated the two germline ends. CDR1 is SGHRS, CDR2 YFSETQ, per germline. This CDR3 comprises 13 residues. The CDR3 region is CASSLGESQPQHF. CDR3 nucleotides: TGCGCCAGCAGCTTGGGGGAGAGTCAGCCCCAGCATTTT.

V and J are TRBV2 and TRBJ1-1; no definite D call. V was trimmed by 8 bases and J by 7 bases, leaving 14 bases between them. The CDR3 covers 12 residues. Germline V gene lookup returns CDR1 SNHLY and CDR2 FYNNEI. This chain's CDR3 is CASSSAGYEAFF. CDR3 DNA: TGTGCCAGCTCCTCGGCGGGCTATGAAGCTTTCTTT.

The J gene is TRBJ2-7, the V gene TRBV5-1; D unresolved. CDR1 is SGHRS, CDR2 YFSETQ, per germline. Trimming removed 4 bases at V and 0 bases at J, with 5 bases between. The CDR3 has 12 amino acids. CDR3 sequence: CASSLSSYEQYF. CDR3 nucleotide sequence: TGCGCCAGCAGCCTTAGCTCCTACGAGCAGTACTTC.

The rearrangement links TRBV21-1 to TRBJ2-2; the table names TRBD1, a call not compared with the DNA. TRBV21-1 is listed as a pseudogene. This CDR3 is 16 amino acids long. The CDR3 sequence is CASSKAAGKNTGELFF. CDR3 DNA: TGTGCCAGCAGCAAAGCTGCAGGGAAAAACACCGGGGAGCTGTTTTTT.

This chain connects TRBV5-1 to TRBJ1-2; no firm D call. The CDR3 spans 12 residues. Trimming shortened V by 4 bases and J by 5 bases, and 9 bases separated the two germline ends. Per germline, CDR1 SGHRS and CDR2 YFSETQ. CDR3 region: CASSPATYGYTF. For the CDR3, the DNA is TGCGCCAGCAGCCCCGCGACATATGGCTACACCTTC.

The chain uses TRBV5-6 and TRBJ1-5; possible D gene TRBD1, 6 bases. The V end was cut by 2 bases, the J end by 3 bases, with 9 bases between. The CDR3 is 14 amino acids. CDR1 and CDR2 from the germline V gene are SGHDT and YYEEEE. The CDR3 DNA is TGTGCCAGCAGCTTAGGGGGTCACAATCAGCCCCAGCATTTT. Translation gives CASSLGGHNQPQHF. Complete variable domain (other parts from reference TRBV5-6 and TRBJ1-5): DAGVTQSPTHLIKTRGQQVTLRCSPKSGHDTVSWYQQALGQGPQFIFQYYEEEERQRGNFPDRFSGHQFPNYSSELNVNALLLGDSALYLCASSLGGHNQPQHFGDGTRLSIL.

The chain uses TRBV24-1 and TRBJ1-1; 8 nucleotides line up with TRBD1. Per the germline V gene, CDR1 is KGHDR and CDR2 is SFDVKD. This CDR3 is built from 15 residues. The V and J ends lost 4 bases and 1 base, in that order; junction bases with no gene match: 4. The chain's CDR3 is CATSDGQGTNTEAFF. The CDR3 region has the DNA TGTGCCACCAGTGACGGACAGGGAACGAACACTGAAGCTTTCTTT.

The sample holds a few counts of this clone. The CDR3 DNA reads as TGTGCCAGCAGTTACGCGGGAGAAGGCTATGGCTACACCTTC. It is translated as CASSYAGEGYGYTF. V is TRBV6-2 or TRBV6-3 and J is TRBJ1-2; D is undetermined. Trimming took 2 bases from V and 4 from J, leaving 11 bases between them. CDR3 length: 14 amino acids. The germline V gene has CDR1 MNHEY and CDR2 SVGEGT.

This clone was recorded a few times. V and J are TRBV7-8 and TRBJ2-2; D unresolved. CDR1 is SGHVS, CDR2 FQNEAQ, per germline. The CDR3 is 12 amino acids. V lost 4 bases to trimming and J lost 5 bases, with 5 bases between them. The CDR3 DNA follows: TGTGCCAGCAGCTCTAGGACCGGGGAGCTGTTTTTT. Protein: CASSSRTGELFF.

This sequence joins TRBV7-2 and TRBJ2-7; the D gene is possibly TRBD2 (6 bases). Germline lookup yields CDR1 SGHTA and CDR2 FQGNSA. V was trimmed by 2 bases and J by 1 base, leaving 12 bases between them. CDR3 length: 15 residues. The CDR3 here is CASSLLDGGSYEQYF. CDR3 DNA sequence: TGTGCCAGCAGCTTACTCGACGGGGGATCCTACGAGCAGTACTTC. The full variable domain, with the rest looked up from reference TRBV7-2 and TRBJ2-7, is GAGVSQSPSNKVTEKGKDVELRCDPISGHTALYWYRQSLGQGLEFLIYFQGNSAPDKSGLPSDRFSAERTGGSVSTLTIQRTQQEDSAVYLCASSLLDGGSYEQYFGPGTRLTVT.

CDR3 in DNA: TGTGCCAGCAGCCAAGATTGGAGTGGGGACAGGGCTGGCTACACCTTC. Translated: CASSQDWSGDRAGYTF. The chain uses TRBV3-1 (or the pseudogene TRBV3-2) and TRBJ1-2; 9 nucleotides agree with TRBD1. This CDR3 region has 16 residues. Germline CDR1 and CDR2: LGHDT and YNNKEL (reference sequence). V lost 0 bases, J lost 7 bases, and 9 bases stayed unmatched.

This clone was counted between two and nine times. The chain uses TRBV5-1 and TRBJ1-1; D might be TRBD1 (5 bases). Trimming took 5 bases from V and 3 from J, leaving 14 bases between them. Germline assignment: CDR1 SGHRS and CDR2 YFSETQ. This CDR3 spans 14 amino acids. Here the CDR3 DNA reads TGCGCCAGCAGTGTGGAGGGACCTGACACTGAAGCTTTCTTT. This encodes CASSVEGPDTEAFF.

The J gene is TRBJ2-2, the V gene TRBV10-3, with 10 nucleotides matching TRBD2. The CDR3 is 16 amino acids. Germline trimming cut 2 bases from V and 6 bases from J; bases unmatched to any gene: 6. Germline V gene lookup returns CDR1 ENHRY and CDR2 SYGVKD. The CDR3 sequence: CAISERVAGGAGELFF. The CDR3 coding sequence is TGTGCCATCAGTGAGCGGGTAGCGGGGGGAGCCGGGGAGCTGTTTTTT.

The rearrangement links TRBV4-1 to TRBJ2-3, with 8 positions matching TRBD2. This CDR3 comprises 15 residues. The V gene end was trimmed by 5 bases and the J gene end by 8 bases; junction bases not matched to a gene: 12. In germline, CDR1 is MGHRA, CDR2 YSYEKL. The CDR3 DNA reads as TGCGCCAGCAGCTTACTTTTGGCGGGGGGTGCTACGCAGTATTTT. Its protein product is CASSLLLAGGATQYF.

The chain employs TRBV5-4 and TRBJ2-7, with D tentatively TRBD1 (6 bases). Between the trimmed V and J ends, which lost 5 bases and 5 bases, there was a span of 11 bases. The CDR3 contains 12 residues. Looked up from germline, CDR1 is SGHNT and CDR2 is YYREEE (reference sequence). CDR3 sequence (DNA): TGTGCCAGCAGGCCCGAGGGGGACGAGCAGTACTTC. Protein: CASRPEGDEQYF. Combining the CDR3 with reference TRBV5-4 and TRBJ2-7 gives the whole variable domain ETGVTQSPTHLIKTRGQQVTLRCSSQSGHNTVSWYQQALGQGPQFIFQYYREEENGRGNFPPRFSGLQFPNYSSELNVNALELDDSALYLCASRPEGDEQYFGPGTRLTVT.

This sequence joins TRBV5-4 and TRBJ2-7, with TRBD1 identical over 7 bases. Per germline, CDR1 SGHNT and CDR2 YYREEE (reference sequence). After removal of 4 bases from V and 6 bases from J, the junction contained 7 bases not matched to a gene. This CDR3 contains 13 residues. The CDR3 protein is CASSLDRVGEQYF. CDR3 DNA: TGTGCCAGCAGCCTAGACAGGGTAGGCGAGCAGTACTTC.

This clone was recorded once. This chain links TRBV13 with TRBJ2-4, with TRBD2 matching over 7 bases. Germline V gene data show CDR1 as PRHDT and CDR2 as FYEKMQ (reference sequence). The CDR3 has 16 amino acids. With 4 bases clipped from V and 5 bases from J, the junction kept 11 bases outside the gene matches. The DNA of the CDR3 is TGTGCCAGCAGCTGGGCGGAGGGGACTACGCAAAACATTCAGTACTTC. It encodes CASSWAEGTTQNIQYF.

This rearrangement joins TRBV11-2 to TRBJ2-7, with 10 bases fitting TRBD2. V lost 1 base, J lost 2 bases, and 2 bases stayed unmatched. This CDR3 is 15 amino acids long. Germline CDR1 and CDR2: SGHAT and FQNNGV. The CDR3: CASSLVAGGPYEQYF. The CDR3 nucleotides read TGTGCCAGCAGCTTAGTAGCGGGGGGCCCCTACGAGCAGTACTTC.

J is TRBJ1-2 and V is TRBV12-5; 9 bases line up with TRBD1. This CDR3 has 20 residues. Germline V CDR1 and CDR2: LGHNT, FRNRAP. The V segment lost 0 bases and the J segment 5 bases; nucleotides outside the gene matches: 19. In DNA, the CDR3 is TGTGCTAGTGGTTTGGTAGTGGGTCAGGGGGGGACAGGGAAGGATTATGGCTACACCTTC. Its protein product is CASGLVVGQGGTGKDYGYTF.

The J gene is TRBJ1-2, the V gene TRBV19; possibly TRBD1 for D (6 bases). V was cut by 4 bases and J by 4 bases, with 16 bases left in between. This CDR3 is 15 amino acids long. Germline V lookup: CDR1 LNHDA, CDR2 SQIVND (reference sequence). The CDR3 bases are TGTGCCAGTAGTACAGGAGGGGGGGGAATCTATGGCTACACCTTC. Amino acid sequence: CASSTGGGGIYGYTF.